This is a list of T cell receptor beta chains from one sample in a study of tumor and adjacent non-tumor tissue in lung cancer. In TCRdb, the multiplex PCR reads were re-called with MiXCR into one record per CDR3 protein. The profile shows 90,000 to 100,000 distinct CDR3 sequences, 75% to 85% of them singletons. Sequenced material: distant non-tumor lung tissue. These receptors all stem from a man between 60 and 75 years old with small cell lung cancer. CDR3s include the opening cysteine and the closing phenylalanine or tryptophan. D genes are given only for firm matches. Clone size appears in some rows only: once, few, many, or a class for an expanded clone.

>NA|TRBV4-1|TRBJ2-2|15|NA
CARSQFGANTGELFF
TGCGCCCGCAGCCAATTCGGAGCCAACACCGGGGAGTTGTTTTTT
>TRBD2|TRBV11-1|TRBJ2-1|18|NA
CVSSLESRTGGSGNEQFF
TGTGTCAGCAGCCTAGAATCGAGGACTGGCGGGAGTGGTAATGAGCAGTTCTTC
>TRBD2|TRBV20-1|TRBJ2-1|15|NA
CSARDRLAGASVQFF
TGCAGTGCTAGAGATAGGCTAGCGGGAGCCAGTGTGCAGTTCTTC
>NA|TRBV4-2|TRBJ2-1|17|NA
CVSSQDLAGKGYNEQFF
TGTGTCAGCAGCCAAGATTTAGCCGGGAAAGGTTACAATGAGCAGTTCTTC
>NA|TRBV11-2|TRBJ1-3|15|NA
CASSLGGCAGIIIYF
TGTGCCAGCAGCTTAGGGGGGTGCGCTGGAATCATCATATATTTT
>NA|TRBV12-3/TRBV12-4|TRBJ2-3|18|many
CASSQTGVVLRLSDTQYF
TGTGCCAGCAGTCAGACAGGTGTCGTCCTCAGACTTTCAGATACGCAGTATTTT
>NA|TRBV11-3|TRBJ1-6|20|NA
CATSPSVTGPSSSYNSLLHF
TGTGCCACCAGCCCTTCCGTGACAGGACCTTCTAGTTCCTATAATTCACTCCTCCACTTT
>NA|TRBV11-3|TRBJ2-2|16|NA
CASRLEYRVDTGELLF
TGTGCCAGCCGCTTAGAGTACAGGGTGGACACCGGGGAGCTGTTGTTT
>TRBD1|TRBV29-1|TRBJ2-3|14|NA
CGASTGASRYTQYF
TGCGGCGCCTCGACAGGGGCTAGCAGATATACGCAGTATTTT
>NA|TRBV6-2/TRBV6-3|TRBJ1-1|13|NA
CARCGSLARRAFF
TGTGCCAGGTGCGGCAGCCTTGCGAGGCGAGCTTTCTTT
>NA|TRBV6-1|TRBJ2-3|18|once
CASSSIGTGLLGSEQQYF
TGTGCCAGCAGCTCCATAGGGACGGGACTCTTGGGATCGGAGCAGCAGTATTTT
>NA|TRBV20-1|TRBJ2-1|14|NA
CSGLAPSSYNEQFF
TGCAGTGGCCTGGCTCCGAGCTCCTACAATGAGCAGTTCTTC
>NA|TRBV6-5|TRBJ2-3|15|NA
CASKIAQYSNQPQYF
TGTGCCAGCAAAATCGCACAGTATAGCAATCAGCCCCAGTATTTT
>TRBD2|TRBV6-1|TRBJ2-1|16|NA
CASSAWSRGSRNGQFF
TGTGCCAGCAGTGCGTGGTCGCGGGGGAGTAGGAATGGGCAGTTCTTC
>NA|TRBV20-1|TRBJ1-2|12|NA
CSAVTANYGYIF
TGCAGTGCTGTGACGGCGAACTATGGCTATATCTTC
>TRBD2|TRBV5-4|TRBJ2-1|16|NA
CASNLAQGGSQNKQFF
TGTGCCAGCAACTTGGCCCAGGGCGGGAGTCAGAATAAGCAGTTCTTC
>NA|TRBV6-5|TRBJ2-1|17|few
CASNYSIWGLADNEQFF
TGTGCTAGCAATTACTCGATCTGGGGGCTAGCGGACAATGAGCAGTTCTTC
>NA|TRBV5-1|TRBJ2-2|15|few
CASSADRWNTGELFF
TGCGCCAGCAGCGCCGACAGATGGAACACCGGGGAGCTGTTTTTT
>NA|TRBV11-1|TRBJ2-5|14|once
CASSLRWYQEAQYF
TGTGCCAGCAGCTTAAGATGGTACCAAGAGGCCCAATACTTC
>NA|TRBV10-2|TRBJ1-5|16|NA
CASSESGLLLGQPQHF
TGCGCCAGCAGTGAGTCAGGACTTCTCCTCGGTCAGCCCCAGCATTTT
>NA|TRBV4-1|TRBJ1-5|13|NA
CVSGQGMSHPQHF
TGCGTCAGCGGCCAGGGGATGTCTCACCCCCAGCATTTT
>NA|TRBV12-3/TRBV12-4|TRBJ2-5|14|NA
CASSLRRGMGRTYF
TGTGCCAGCAGTTTAAGGCGTGGTATGGGCAGGACATACTTC
>NA|TRBV12-3/TRBV12-4|TRBJ2-3|14|NA
CANTAGPGPDTQYF
TGTGCCAACACAGCGGGCCCTGGGCCAGATACGCAGTATTTT
>TRBD2|TRBV11-2|TRBJ2-1|16|NA
CASSLIGRGSYKEQLF
TGTGCTAGCAGCTTAATCGGGAGGGGCTCCTACAAAGAGCAGCTCTTC
>NA|TRBV28|TRBJ1-5|18|NA
CASRPRRGYMGSVQPQHF
TGTGCCAGCAGGCCCCGGAGAGGCTATATGGGTTCGGTTCAGCCCCAGCATTTT
>NA|TRBV29-1|TRBJ2-1|10|NA
CSVAYSQQFF
TGCAGCGTTGCATACTCACAGCAGTTCTTC
>NA|TRBV21-1|TRBJ1-2|16|NA
CASTSPRQGADYGHTF
TGTGCCAGCACGTCCCCCCGACAGGGGGCTGACTATGGCCACACCTTC
>NA|TRBV10-3|TRBJ2-2|15|NA
CAISTENQYTGELFF
TGTGCCATCAGTACAGAGAATCAGTACACCGGGGAGCTGTTTTTT
>TRBD1|TRBV12-3/TRBV12-4|TRBJ1-1|17|NA
CASSITTTGGMNTEAFF
TGTGCCAGCAGCATAACTACGACAGGGGGCATGAACACTGAAGCTTTCTTT
>NA|TRBV11-3|TRBJ2-7|14|NA
CASALHRDSYEHYF
TGTGCCAGCGCTCTTCACAGGGACTCCTACGAGCACTACTTC
>NA|TRBV12-3/TRBV12-4|TRBJ2-1|15|NA
CARSSTSGTYNEQFF
TGTGCCAGAAGTTCTACTAGTGGGACCTACAATGAGCAGTTCTTC
>TRBD1|TRBV12-3/TRBV12-4|TRBJ1-5|16|many
CAGSFSGTGGGQPQHF
TGTGCCGGCAGTTTCTCCGGGACAGGGGGCGGTCAGCCCCAGCATTTT
>NA|TRBV7-9|TRBJ1-1|12|NA
CASHLLNTEAFF
TGTGCCAGCCACCTCTTAAACACTGAAGCTTTCTTT
>NA|TRBV29-1|TRBJ2-5|12|NA
CSVVLKGETQYF
TGCAGCGTTGTGCTGAAAGGAGAGACCCAGTACTTC
>NA|TRBV6-1|TRBJ2-1|17|NA
CASSAPRLVGIYNEQFF
TGTGCCAGCAGCGCGCCAAGACTAGTGGGAATCTACAATGAGCAGTTCTTT
>NA|TRBV4-1|TRBJ2-7|14|NA
CASSLAESSYVQYF
TGTGCCAGCAGCCTGGCGGAGAGCTCCTACGTGCAATACTTC